Below, 5 T cell receptor beta chains from the same sample are listed, as sequenced in a study of T cell changes during pregnancy in multiple sclerosis. Produced via immunoSEQ multiplex PCR; TCRdb's table is partial and in-frame only. The profile covers 90,000 or so clones, with under 95% appearing a single time and approximately 1.4% taken by the ten largest. The sequenced sample was peripheral blood, obtained in the first trimester of pregnancy. These receptors all stem from a female donor with multiple sclerosis, enrolled in a pregnancy study.

This chain links TRBV27 with TRBJ2-3; D possibly corresponds to TRBD1 (6 bases). V lost 6 bases and J lost 2, with 12 bases in between. The CDR3 has 14 amino acids. Germline V gene data show CDR1 as MNHEY and CDR2 as SMNVEV (reference sequence). The CDR3 DNA reads TGTGCCAGCAGCCGGACAGAAGCCACAGATACGCAGTATTTT. Translating gives CASSRTEATDTQYF.

The chain couples TRBV5-1 to TRBJ2-3; weak D call: TRBD2 (6 bases). V lost 4 bases to trimming and J lost 1 base, with 13 bases between them. Germline CDR1 and CDR2: SGHRS and YFSETQ. The CDR3 is made up of 15 amino acids. The CDR3 coding sequence is TGCGCCAGCAGCCGCGGGACGGCCGGCACAGATACGCAGTATTTT. Translating it yields CASSRGTAGTDTQYF.

This clone showed up just once. The rearrangement uses TRBV28 and TRBJ2-7; maybe TRBD1 (6 bases). There are 13 residues in the CDR3. Germline V gene data show CDR1 as MDHEN and CDR2 as SYDVKM. Trimming removed 6 bases from V and 2 bases from J, with 11 bases in between. This CDR3 reads CASSFGQTYEQYF. CDR3 bases: TGTGCCAGCAGCTTTGGACAGACCTACGAGCAGTACTTC. Full variable domain (rest looked up from reference TRBV28 and TRBJ2-7): DVKVTQSSRYLVKRTGEKVFLECVQDMDHENMFWYRQDPGLGLRLIYFSYDVKMKEKGDIPEGYSVSREKKERFSLILESASTNQTSMYLCASSFGQTYEQYFGPGTRLTVT.

The chain employs TRBV6-5 and TRBJ2-1, with D perhaps matching TRBD1 (5 bases). Germline CDR1 is MNHEY and CDR2 is SVGAGI. V lost 2 bases and J 4 bases, leaving 9 bases between the germline ends. CDR3 length: 14 amino acids. CDR3 coding DNA: TGTGCCAGCAGTTACGGGGCGGTTTACAATGAGCAGTTCTTC. It specifies CASSYGAVYNEQFF.

The chain recombines TRBV7-8 with TRBJ2-3, with D unresolved. This CDR3 comprises 13 residues. Per the germline V gene, CDR1 is SGHVS and CDR2 is FQNEAQ. The V and J ends lost 5 bases and 6 bases respectively, with 12 bases between them. The CDR3 loop is CASSPPREDTQYF. The CDR3 region has the DNA TGTGCCAGCAGCCCCCCGCGCGAGGATACGCAGTATTTT.